This TCR beta chain was sequenced for a study of control samples from healthy donors and cancer patients. Trimming stripped 0 bases from V and 0 bases from J, with 12 bases between. The germline gives CDR1 SEHNR, CDR2 FQNEAQ (reference sequence). The length of the CDR3 is 17 residues. This table comes from immunoSEQ multiplex PCR, and its TCRdb copy is limited to in-frame clones, with some not included. The sample includes about 59,000 clones, 92% of them seen just once. Sequenced sample: PBMCs. This clonotype was obtained from a man aged 40-55 years with colorectal cancer. This sequence joins TRBV7-9 and TRBJ1-5, with a possible D match to TRBD1 (5 bases). The CDR3 loop reads CASSLASVGASNQPQHF. In nucleotides, the CDR3 is TGTGCCAGCAGCTTAGCGTCAGTAGGGGCTAGCAATCAGCCCCAGCATTTT.